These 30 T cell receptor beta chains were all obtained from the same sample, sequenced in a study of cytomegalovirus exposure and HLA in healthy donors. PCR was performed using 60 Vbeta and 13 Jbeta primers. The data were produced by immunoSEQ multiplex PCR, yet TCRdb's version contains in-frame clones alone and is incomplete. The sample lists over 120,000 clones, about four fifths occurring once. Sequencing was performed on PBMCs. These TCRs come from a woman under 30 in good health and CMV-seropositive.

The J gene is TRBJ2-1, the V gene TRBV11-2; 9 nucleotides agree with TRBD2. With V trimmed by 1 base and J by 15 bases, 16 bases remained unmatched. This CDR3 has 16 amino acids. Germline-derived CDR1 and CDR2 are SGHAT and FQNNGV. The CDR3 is CASSLVLPDLGTSLFF. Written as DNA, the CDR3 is TGTGCCAGCAGCTTAGTGCTGCCAGACCTGGGGACTAGCCTGTTCTTC. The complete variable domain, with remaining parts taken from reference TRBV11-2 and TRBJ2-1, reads EAGVAQSPRYKIIEKRQSVAFWCNPISGHATLYWYQQILGQGPKLLIQFQNNGVVDDSQLPKDRFSAERLKGVDSTLKIQPAKLEDSAVYLCASSLVLPDLGTSLFFGPGTRLTVL.

Here the CDR3 DNA reads TGTGCCGGAGGGACTATCTACGAGCAGTACTTC. It translates to CAGGTIYEQYF. The chain couples TRBV6-1 to TRBJ2-5; TRBD2 agrees at 7 bases. The J call may be wrong; the DNA end is better matched by TRBJ2-7. CDR1 is MNHNS and CDR2 is SASEGT in the germline V gene. This CDR3 is 11 amino acids long.

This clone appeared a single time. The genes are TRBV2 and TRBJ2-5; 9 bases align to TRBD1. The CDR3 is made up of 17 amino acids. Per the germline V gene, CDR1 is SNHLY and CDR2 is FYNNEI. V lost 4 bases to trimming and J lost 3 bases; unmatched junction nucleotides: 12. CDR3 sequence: CASSGDRVTLLKETQYF. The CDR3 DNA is TGTGCCAGCAGTGGGGACAGGGTCACTCTCTTGAAAGAGACCCAGTACTTC. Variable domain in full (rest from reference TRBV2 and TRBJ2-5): EPEVTQTPSHQVTQMGQEVILRCVPISNHLYFYWYRQILGQKVEFLVSFYNNEISEKSEIFDDQFSVERPDGSNFTLKIRSTKLEDSAMYFCASSGDRVTLLKETQYFGPGTRLLVL.

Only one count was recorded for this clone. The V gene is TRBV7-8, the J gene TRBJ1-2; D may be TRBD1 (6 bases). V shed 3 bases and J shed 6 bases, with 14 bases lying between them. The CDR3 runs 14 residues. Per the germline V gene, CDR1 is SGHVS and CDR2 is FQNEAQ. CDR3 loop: CASSLGRGSNGYTF. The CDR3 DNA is TGTGCCAGCAGCTTGGGCAGGGGTTCGAATGGCTACACCTTC.

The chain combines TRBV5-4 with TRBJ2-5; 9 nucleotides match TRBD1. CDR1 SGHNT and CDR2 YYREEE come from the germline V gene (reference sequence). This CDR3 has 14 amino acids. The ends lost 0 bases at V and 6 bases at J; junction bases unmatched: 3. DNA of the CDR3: TGTGCCAGCAGCTTGGAACAGGGGGCAAAGACCCAGTACTTC. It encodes CASSLEQGAKTQYF.

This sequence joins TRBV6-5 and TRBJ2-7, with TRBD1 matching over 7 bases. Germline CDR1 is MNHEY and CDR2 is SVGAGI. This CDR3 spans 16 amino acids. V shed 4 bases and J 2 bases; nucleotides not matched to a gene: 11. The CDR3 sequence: CASSLKYGQVAYEQYF. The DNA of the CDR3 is TGTGCCAGCAGTTTAAAATACGGACAGGTTGCCTACGAGCAGTACTTC.

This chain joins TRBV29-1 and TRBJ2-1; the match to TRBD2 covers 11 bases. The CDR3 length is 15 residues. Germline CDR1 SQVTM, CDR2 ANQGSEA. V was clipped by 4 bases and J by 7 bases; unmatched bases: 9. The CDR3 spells CSVVRSGGGLNEQFF. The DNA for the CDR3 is TGCAGCGTTGTCCGTAGCGGGGGGGGCCTAAATGAGCAGTTCTTC.

CDR3 sequence reads: CASSSTGRSSREQYF. CDR3 nucleotides: TGTGCCAGCAGTTCAACGGGGAGGTCGTCCCGCGAGCAGTACTTC. V is TRBV6-5 and J is TRBJ2-7; a weak D match, TRBD2 (6 bases). The germline V and J ends were trimmed by 4 bases and 6 bases, with 19 bases remaining between them. Germline-derived CDR1 and CDR2 are MNHEY and SVGAGI. The CDR3 is 15 residues long.

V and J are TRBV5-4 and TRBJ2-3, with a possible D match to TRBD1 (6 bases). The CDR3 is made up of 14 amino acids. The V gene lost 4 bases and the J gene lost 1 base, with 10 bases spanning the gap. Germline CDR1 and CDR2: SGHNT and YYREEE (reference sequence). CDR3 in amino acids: CASSLSGGTDTQYF. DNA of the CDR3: TGTGCCAGCAGCCTGTCAGGGGGCACAGATACGCAGTATTTT.

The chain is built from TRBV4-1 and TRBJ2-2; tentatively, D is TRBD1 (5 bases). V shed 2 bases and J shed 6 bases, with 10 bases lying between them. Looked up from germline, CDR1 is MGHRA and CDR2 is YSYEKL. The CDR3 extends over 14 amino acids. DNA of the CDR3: TGCGCCAGCAGCCAACCCAGGGAATCCGGGGAGCTGTTTTTT. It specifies CASSQPRESGELFF.

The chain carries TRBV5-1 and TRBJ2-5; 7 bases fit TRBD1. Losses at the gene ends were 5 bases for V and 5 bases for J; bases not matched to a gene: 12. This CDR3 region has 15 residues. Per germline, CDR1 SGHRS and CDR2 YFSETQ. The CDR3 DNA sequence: TGCGCCAGCAGACGTGATGACAGGGAAGGGGAGACCCAGTACTTC. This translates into CASRRDDREGETQYF.

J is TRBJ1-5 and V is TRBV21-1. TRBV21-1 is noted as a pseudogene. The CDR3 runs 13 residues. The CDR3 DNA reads TGTGCCAGCAGCTCTTATAGCAATCAGCCCCAGCATTTT. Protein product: CASSSYSNQPQHF.

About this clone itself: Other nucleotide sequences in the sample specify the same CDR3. This CDR3 reads CASSDPGAYEQYF. The CDR3 DNA is TGTGCCAGCAGTGATCCCGGGGCCTACGAGCAGTACTTC. The genes are TRBV25-1 and TRBJ2-7; weak D call: TRBD2 (5 bases). Trimming pared 3 bases from V and 2 bases from J, leaving 8 bases between. The V gene's germline CDR1 is MGHDK and CDR2 SYGVNS. The CDR3 is 13 residues long.

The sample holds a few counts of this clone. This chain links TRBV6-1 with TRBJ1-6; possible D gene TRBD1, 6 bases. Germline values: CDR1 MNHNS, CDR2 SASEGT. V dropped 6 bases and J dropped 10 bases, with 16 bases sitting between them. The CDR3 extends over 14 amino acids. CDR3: CASRTRTAGSPLHF. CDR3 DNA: TGTGCCAGCAGGACAAGGACAGCAGGATCACCCCTCCACTTT.

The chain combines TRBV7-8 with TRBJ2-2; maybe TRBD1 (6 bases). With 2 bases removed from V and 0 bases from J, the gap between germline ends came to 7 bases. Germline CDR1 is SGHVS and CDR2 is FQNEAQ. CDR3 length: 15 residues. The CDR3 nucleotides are TGTGCCAGCAGCTTATCAGGGGCGAACACCGGGGAGCTGTTTTTT. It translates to CASSLSGANTGELFF.

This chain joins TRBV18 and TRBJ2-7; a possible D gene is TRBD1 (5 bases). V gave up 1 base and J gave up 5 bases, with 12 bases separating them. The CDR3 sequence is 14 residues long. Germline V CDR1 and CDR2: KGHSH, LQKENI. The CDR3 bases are TGTGCCAGCTCACCACAGGGGATGTTCCACGAGCAGTACTTC. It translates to CASSPQGMFHEQYF.

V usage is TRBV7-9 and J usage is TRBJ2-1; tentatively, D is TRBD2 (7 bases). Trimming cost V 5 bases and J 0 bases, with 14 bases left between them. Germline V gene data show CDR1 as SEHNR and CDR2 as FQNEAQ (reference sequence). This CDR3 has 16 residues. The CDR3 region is CASSPLGGPSYNEQFF. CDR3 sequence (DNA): TGTGCCAGCAGCCCACTGGGGGGGCCCTCCTACAATGAGCAGTTCTTC.

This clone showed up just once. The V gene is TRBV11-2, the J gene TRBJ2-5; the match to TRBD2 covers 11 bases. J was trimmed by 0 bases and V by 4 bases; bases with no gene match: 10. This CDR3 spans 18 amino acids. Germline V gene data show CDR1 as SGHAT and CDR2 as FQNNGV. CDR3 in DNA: TGTGCCAGCAGCTCGAAGAGTCTAGCGGGGGGTAACCAAGAGACCCAGTACTTC. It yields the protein CASSSKSLAGGNQETQYF.

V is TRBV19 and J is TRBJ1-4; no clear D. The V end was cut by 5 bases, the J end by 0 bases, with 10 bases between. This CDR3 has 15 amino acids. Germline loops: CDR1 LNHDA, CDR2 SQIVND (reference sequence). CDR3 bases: TGTGCCAGTAGTCCCCTCGGGTCAACTAATGAAAAACTGTTTTTT. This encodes CASSPLGSTNEKLFF.

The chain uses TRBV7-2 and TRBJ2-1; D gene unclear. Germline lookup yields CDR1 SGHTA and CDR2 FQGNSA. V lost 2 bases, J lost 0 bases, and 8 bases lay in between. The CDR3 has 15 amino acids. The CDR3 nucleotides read TGTGCCAGCAGCTTATCCCCCTCCTCCTACAATGAGCAGTTCTTC. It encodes CASSLSPSSYNEQFF.

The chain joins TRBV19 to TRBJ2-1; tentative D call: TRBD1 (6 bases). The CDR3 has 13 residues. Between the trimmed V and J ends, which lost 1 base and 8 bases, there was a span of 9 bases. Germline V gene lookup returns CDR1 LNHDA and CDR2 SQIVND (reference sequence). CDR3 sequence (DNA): TGTGCCAGTAGTATAGCTGGGGGCGATGAGCAGTTCTTC. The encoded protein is CASSIAGGDEQFF.

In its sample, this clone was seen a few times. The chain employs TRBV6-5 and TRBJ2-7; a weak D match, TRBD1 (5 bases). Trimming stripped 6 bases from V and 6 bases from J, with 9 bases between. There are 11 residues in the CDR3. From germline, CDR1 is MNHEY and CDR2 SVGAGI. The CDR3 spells CASRTVREQYF. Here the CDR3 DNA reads TGTGCCAGCAGGACAGTCCGCGAGCAGTACTTC.

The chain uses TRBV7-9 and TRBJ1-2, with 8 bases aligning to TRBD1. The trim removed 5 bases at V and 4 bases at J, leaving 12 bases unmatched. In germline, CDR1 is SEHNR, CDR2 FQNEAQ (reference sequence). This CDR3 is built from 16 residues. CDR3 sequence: CASSAPGDRRSYGYTF. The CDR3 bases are TGTGCCAGCAGCGCGCCGGGGGACAGGCGTTCCTATGGCTACACCTTC.

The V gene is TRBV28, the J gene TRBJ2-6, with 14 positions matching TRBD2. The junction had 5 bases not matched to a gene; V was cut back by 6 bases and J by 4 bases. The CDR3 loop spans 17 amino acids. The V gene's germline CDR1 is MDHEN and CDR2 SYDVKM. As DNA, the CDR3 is TGTGCCAGCAGCCCCGGACTAGCGGGGGGAGGGGCCAACGTCCTGACTTTC. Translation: CASSPGLAGGGANVLTF.

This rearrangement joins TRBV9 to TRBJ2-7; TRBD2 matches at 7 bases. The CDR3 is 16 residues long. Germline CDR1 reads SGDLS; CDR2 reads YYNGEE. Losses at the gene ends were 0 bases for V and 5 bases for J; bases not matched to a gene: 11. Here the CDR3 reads CASSVATGGDGHEQYF. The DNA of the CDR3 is TGTGCCAGCAGCGTAGCTACTGGGGGGGACGGTCACGAGCAGTACTTC.

The CDR3 DNA is TGCGCCAGCAGCCAAGGATGGGGGGGCGGTGAAGCTTTCTTT. It encodes CASSQGWGGGEAFF. The J gene is TRBJ1-1, the V gene TRBV4-1; tentatively, D is TRBD1 (6 bases). V shed 1 base and J shed 7 bases, with 13 bases lying between them. Per the germline V gene, CDR1 is MGHRA and CDR2 is YSYEKL. The CDR3 runs 14 residues.

The DNA of the CDR3 is TGTGCCAGCAGCGTAGCAGGGGGCAACACTGAAGCTTTCTTT. This gives the protein CASSVAGGNTEAFF. The V gene is TRBV9, the J gene TRBJ1-1; TRBD1 agrees at 8 bases. Per germline, CDR1 SGDLS and CDR2 YYNGEE. The CDR3 is 14 residues long. Germline trimming cut 0 bases from V and 2 bases from J; bases unmatched to any gene: 0.

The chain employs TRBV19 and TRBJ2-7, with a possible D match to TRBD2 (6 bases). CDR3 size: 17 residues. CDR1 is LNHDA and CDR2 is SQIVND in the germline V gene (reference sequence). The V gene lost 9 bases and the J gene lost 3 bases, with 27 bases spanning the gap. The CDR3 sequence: CASTGAPGGGLIYEQYF. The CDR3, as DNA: TGTGCCAGCACCGGTGCCCCTGGTGGAGGACTAATCTACGAGCAGTACTTC.

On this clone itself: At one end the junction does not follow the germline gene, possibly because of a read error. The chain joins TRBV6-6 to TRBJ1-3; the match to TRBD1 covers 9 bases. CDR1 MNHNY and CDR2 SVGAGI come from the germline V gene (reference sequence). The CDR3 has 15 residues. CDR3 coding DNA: TGTGCCAGCAGTTCTACCGGGACAGGGTTAGCGGTAGTATTTTTT. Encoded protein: CASSSTGTGLAVVFF.

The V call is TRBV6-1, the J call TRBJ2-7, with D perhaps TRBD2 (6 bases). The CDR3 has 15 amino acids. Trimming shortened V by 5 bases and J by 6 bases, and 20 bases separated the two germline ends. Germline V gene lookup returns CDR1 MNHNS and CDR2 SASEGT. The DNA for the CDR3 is TGTGCCAGCAGTAAGGGACTGGGGCAGGGATCCGAGCAGTACTTC. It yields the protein CASSKGLGQGSEQYF.